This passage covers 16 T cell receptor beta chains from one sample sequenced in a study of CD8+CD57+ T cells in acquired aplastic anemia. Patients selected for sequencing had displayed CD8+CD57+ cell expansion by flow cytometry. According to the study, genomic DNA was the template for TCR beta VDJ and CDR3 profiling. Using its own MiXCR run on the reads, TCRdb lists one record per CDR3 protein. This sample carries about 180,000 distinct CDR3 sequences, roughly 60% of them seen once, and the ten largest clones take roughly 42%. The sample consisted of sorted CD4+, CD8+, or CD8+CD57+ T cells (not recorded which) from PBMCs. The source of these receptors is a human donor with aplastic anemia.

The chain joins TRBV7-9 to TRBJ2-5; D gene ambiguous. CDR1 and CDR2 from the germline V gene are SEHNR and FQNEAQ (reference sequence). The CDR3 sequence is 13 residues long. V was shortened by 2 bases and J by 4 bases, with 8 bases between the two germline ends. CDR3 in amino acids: CASSLLQRETQYF. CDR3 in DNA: TGTGCCAGCAGCTTACTCCAGAGAGAGACCCAGTACTTC. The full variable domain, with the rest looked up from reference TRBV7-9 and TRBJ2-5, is DTGVSQNPRHKITKRGQNVTFRCDPISEHNRLYWYRQTLGQGPEFLTYFQNEAQLEKSRLLSDRFSAERPKGSFSTLEIQRTEQGDSAMYLCASSLLQRETQYFGPGTRLLVL.

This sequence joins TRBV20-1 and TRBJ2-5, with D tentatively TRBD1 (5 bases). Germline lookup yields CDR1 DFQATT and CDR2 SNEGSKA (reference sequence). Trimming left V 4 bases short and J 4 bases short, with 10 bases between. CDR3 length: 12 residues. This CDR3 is CSAINQGETQYF. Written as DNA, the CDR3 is TGCAGTGCTATAAACCAGGGAGAGACCCAGTACTTC.

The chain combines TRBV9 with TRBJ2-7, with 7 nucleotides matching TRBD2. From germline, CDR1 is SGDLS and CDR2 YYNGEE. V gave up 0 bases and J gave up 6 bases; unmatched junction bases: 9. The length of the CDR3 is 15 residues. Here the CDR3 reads CASSVESGGRSEQYF. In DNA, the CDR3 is TGTGCCAGCAGCGTAGAGTCGGGAGGCCGGAGCGAGCAGTACTTC. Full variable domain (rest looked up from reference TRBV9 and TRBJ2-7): DSGVTQTPKHLITATGQRVTLRCSPRSGDLSVYWYQQSLDQGLQFLIQYYNGEERAKGNILERFSAQQFPDLHSELNLSSLELGDSALYFCASSVESGGRSEQYFGPGTRLTVT.

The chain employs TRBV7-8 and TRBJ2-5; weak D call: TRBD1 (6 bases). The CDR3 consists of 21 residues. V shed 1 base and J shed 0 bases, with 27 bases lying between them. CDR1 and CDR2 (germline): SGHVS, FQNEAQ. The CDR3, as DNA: TGTGCCAGCAGCTTAGGGCGTATATCGACAGGCCTTAAACCCTACCAAGAGACCCAGTACTTC. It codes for CASSLGRISTGLKPYQETQYF.

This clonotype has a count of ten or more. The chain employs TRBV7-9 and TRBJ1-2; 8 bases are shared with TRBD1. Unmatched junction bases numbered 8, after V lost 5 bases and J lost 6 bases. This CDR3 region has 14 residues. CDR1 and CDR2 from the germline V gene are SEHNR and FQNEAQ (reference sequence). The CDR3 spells CASSPRTGYDGYTF. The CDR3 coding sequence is TGTGCCAGCAGCCCGCGGACAGGGTACGATGGCTACACCTTC.

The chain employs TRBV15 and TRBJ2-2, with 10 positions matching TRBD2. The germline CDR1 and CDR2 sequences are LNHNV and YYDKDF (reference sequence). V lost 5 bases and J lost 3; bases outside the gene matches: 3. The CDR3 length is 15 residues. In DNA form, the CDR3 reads TGTGCCACCAGCCCTAGCGGGAGCTACACCGGGGAGCTGTTTTTT. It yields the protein CATSPSGSYTGELFF.

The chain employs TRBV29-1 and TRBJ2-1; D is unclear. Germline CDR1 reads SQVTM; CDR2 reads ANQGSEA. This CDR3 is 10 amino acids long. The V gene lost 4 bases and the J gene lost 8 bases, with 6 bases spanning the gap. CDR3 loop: CSVVVHEQFF. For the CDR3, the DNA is TGCAGCGTTGTGGTCCATGAGCAGTTCTTC.

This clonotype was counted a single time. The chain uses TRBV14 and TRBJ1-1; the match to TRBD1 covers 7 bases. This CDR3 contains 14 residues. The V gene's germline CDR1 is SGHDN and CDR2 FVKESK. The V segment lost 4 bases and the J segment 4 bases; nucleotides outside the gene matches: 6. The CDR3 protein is CASSPRQGPTEAFF. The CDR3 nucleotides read TGTGCCAGCAGCCCAAGACAGGGACCCACTGAAGCTTTCTTT.

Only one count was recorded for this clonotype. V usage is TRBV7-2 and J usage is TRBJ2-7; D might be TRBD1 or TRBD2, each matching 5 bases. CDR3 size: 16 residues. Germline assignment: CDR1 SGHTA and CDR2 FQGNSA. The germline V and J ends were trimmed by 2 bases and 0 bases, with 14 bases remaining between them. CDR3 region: CASSLSSGTDSYEQYF. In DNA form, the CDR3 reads TGTGCCAGCAGCTTATCATCCGGGACGGACTCCTACGAGCAGTACTTC.

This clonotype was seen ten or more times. CDR3: CASSPGAGETQYF. DNA of the CDR3: TGTGCCAGCAGCCCGGGAGCCGGGGAGACCCAGTACTTC. This chain uses TRBV7-2 with TRBJ2-5; a weak D match, TRBD2 (6 bases). The V and J ends lost 5 bases and 5 bases respectively, with 12 bases between them. The CDR3 runs to 13 residues. In germline, CDR1 is SGHTA, CDR2 FQGNSA.

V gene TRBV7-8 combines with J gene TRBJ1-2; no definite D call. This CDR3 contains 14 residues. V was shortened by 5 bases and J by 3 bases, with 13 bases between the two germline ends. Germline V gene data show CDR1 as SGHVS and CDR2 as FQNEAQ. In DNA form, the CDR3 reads TGTGCCAGCAGCGTGGCGAGGGCGGACTATGGCTACACCTTC. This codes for CASSVARADYGYTF.

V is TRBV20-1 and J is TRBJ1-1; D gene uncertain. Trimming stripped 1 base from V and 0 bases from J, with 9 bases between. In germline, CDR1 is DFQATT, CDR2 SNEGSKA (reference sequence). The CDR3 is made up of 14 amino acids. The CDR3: CSARGGRMNTEAFF. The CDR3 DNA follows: TGCAGTGCTAGAGGAGGGCGCATGAACACTGAAGCTTTCTTT.

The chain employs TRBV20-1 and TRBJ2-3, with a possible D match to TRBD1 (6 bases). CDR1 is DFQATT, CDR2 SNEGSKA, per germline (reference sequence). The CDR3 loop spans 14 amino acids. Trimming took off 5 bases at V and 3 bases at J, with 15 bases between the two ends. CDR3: CSAFSQGGTDTQYF. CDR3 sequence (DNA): TGCAGTGCTTTCTCACAGGGTGGGACAGATACGCAGTATTTT.

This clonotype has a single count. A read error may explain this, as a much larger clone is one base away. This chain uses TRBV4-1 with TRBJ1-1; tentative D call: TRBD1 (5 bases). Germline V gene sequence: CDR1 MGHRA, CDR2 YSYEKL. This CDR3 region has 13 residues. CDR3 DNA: TGCGCCAGCAGCTCTGACAGTTACACTGAAGCTCTCTTT. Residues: CASSSDSYTEALF.

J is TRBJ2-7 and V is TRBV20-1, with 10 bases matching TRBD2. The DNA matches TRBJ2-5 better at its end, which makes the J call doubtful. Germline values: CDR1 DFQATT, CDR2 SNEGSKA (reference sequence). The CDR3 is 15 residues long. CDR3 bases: TGCAGTGCTATCTTGGCTAGCGGGAGTCAGGAGACCCAGTACTTC. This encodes CSAILASGSQETQYF.

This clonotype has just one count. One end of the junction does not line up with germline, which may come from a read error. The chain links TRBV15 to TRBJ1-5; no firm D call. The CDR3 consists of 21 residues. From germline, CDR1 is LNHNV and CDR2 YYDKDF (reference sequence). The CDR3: CATSREGLAEPESAYNEPQHF. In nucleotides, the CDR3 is TGTGCCACCAGCAGAGAAGGACTAGCGGAACCCGAGAGCGCCTACAATGAGCCCCAGCATTTT.